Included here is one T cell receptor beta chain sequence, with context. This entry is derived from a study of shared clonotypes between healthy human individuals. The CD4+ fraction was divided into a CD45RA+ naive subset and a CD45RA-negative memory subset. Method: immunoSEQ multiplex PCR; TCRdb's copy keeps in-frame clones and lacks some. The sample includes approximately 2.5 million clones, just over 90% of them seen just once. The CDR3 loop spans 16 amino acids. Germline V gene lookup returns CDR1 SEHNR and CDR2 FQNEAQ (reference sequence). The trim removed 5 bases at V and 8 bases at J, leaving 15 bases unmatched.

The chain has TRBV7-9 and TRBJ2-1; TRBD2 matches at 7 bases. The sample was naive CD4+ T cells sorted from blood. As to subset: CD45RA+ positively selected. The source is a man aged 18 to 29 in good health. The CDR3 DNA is TGTGCCAGCAGCCCTCAGATGGGGCTAGCGGAGTATGAGCAGTTCTTC. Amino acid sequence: CASSPQMGLAEYEQFF.